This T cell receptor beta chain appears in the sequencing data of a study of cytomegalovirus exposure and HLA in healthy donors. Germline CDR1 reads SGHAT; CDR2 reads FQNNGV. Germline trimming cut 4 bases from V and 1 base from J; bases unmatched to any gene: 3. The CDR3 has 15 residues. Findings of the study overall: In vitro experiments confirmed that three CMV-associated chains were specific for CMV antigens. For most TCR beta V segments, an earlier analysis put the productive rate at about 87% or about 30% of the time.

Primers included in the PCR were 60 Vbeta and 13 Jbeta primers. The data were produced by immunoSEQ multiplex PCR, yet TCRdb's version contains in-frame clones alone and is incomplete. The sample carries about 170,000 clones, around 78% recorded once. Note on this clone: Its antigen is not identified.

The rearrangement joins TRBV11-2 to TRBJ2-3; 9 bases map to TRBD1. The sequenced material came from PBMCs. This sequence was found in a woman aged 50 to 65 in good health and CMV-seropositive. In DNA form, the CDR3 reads TGTGCCAGCAGCTACCGGGACAGGGGCACAGATACGCAGTATTTT. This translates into CASSYRDRGTDTQYF.